The entry below describes one T cell receptor beta chain. A much larger clone lies a single base off, so this may be a read error. Germline-derived CDR1 and CDR2 are SGDLS and YYNGEE. The CDR3 totals 15 residues. RNA transcripts served as the template for amplifying TCR beta CDR3 regions. First-round RT-PCR of the TCR CDR3 relied on the HTBI primer set. TCRdb reanalysed the multiplex PCR reads using MiXCR and keeps one entry per CDR3 protein. The sample includes 300,000 to 450,000 distinct CDR3 sequences, 15% seen only once; the top ten take around a third. Researchers barred patients who had uncontrolled infection, other autoimmune disease, pregnancy or lactation. This sample was included in a study of T cells in Graves' hyperthyroidism and ophthalmopathy.

The chain combines TRBV9 with TRBJ2-3; 10 positions agree with TRBD2. This receptor was obtained from a woman aged 30 to 39 with Graves' hyperthyroidism. Sequencing was carried out using blood. The CDR3 region has the DNA TGTGCCAGCACGGTAGCGGGAGGCCCCCCAGATGCGCAGTATTTT. Its translation: CASTVAGGPPDAQYF.